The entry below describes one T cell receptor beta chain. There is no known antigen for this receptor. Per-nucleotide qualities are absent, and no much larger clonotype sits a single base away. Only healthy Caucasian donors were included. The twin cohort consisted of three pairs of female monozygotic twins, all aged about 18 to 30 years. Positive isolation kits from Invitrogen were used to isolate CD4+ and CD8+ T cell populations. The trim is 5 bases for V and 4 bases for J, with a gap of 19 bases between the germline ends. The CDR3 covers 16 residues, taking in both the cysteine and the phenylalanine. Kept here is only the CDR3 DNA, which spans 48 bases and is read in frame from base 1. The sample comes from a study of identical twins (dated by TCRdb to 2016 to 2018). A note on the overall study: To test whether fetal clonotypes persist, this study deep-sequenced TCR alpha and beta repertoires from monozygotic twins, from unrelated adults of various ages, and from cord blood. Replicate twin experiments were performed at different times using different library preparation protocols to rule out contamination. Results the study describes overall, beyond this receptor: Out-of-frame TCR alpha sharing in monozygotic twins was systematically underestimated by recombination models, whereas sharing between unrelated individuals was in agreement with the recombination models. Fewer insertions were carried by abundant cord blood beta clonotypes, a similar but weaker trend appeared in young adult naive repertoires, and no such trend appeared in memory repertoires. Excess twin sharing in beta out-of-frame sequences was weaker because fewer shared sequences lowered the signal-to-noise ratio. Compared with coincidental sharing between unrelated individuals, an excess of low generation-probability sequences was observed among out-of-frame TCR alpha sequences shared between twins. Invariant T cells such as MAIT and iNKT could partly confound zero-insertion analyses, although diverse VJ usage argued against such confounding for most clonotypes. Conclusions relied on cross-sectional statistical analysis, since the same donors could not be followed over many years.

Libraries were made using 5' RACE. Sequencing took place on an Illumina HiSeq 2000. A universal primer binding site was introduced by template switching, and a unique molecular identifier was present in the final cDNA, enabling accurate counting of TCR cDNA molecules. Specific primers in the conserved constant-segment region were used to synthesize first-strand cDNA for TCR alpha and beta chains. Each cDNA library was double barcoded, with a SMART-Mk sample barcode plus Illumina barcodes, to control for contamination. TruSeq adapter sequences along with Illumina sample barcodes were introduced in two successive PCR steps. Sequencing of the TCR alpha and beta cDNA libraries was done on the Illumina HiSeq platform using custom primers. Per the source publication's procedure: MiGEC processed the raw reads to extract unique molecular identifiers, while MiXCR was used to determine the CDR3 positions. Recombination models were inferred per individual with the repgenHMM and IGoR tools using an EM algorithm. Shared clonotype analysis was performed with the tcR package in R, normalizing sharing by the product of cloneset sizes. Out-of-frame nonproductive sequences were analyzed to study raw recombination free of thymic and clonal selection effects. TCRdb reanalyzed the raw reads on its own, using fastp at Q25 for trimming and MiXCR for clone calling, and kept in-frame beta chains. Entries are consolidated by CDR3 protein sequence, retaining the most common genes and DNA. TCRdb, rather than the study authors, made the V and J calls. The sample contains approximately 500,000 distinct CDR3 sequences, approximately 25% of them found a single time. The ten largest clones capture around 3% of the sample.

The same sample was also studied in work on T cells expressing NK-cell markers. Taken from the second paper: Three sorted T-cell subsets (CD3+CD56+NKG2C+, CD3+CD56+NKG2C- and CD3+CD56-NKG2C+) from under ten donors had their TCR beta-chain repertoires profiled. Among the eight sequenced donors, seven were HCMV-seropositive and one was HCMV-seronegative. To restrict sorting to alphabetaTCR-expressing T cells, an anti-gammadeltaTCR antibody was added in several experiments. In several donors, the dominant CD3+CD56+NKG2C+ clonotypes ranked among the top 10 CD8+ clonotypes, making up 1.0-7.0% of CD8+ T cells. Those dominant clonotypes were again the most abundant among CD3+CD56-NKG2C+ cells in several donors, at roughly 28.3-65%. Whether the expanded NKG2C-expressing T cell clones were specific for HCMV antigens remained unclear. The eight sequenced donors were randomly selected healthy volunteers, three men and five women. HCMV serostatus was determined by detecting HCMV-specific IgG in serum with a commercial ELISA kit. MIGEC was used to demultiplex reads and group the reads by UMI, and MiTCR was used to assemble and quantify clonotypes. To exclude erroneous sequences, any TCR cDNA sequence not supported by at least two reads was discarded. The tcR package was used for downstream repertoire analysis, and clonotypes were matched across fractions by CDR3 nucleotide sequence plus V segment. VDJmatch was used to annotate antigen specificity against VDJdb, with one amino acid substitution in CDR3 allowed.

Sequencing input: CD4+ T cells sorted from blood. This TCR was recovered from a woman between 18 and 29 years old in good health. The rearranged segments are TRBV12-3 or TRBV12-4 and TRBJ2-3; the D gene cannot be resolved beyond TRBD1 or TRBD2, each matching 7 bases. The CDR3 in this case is CASSPPGGGRSDTQYF. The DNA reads TGTGCCAGCAGTCCCCCAGGGGGAGGGCGCTCAGATACGCAGTATTTT.